The rows below give T cell receptor beta chains drawn from one sample of a study of cytomegalovirus exposure and HLA in healthy donors. TCRdb's table, derived via immunoSEQ multiplex PCR, lists solely in-frame clones and lacks some. The table lists about 140,000 clones. Specimen: PBMCs. Receptors were obtained from a middle-aged man in good health and CMV-seronegative. Each CDR3 is given with its conserved first and last residue. The D gene is left open where the match is weak.

d_call	v_call	j_call	cdr3_nt	cdr3_aa
TRBD1	TRBV18	TRBJ1-5	TGTGCCAGCTCACCACCGCGACAGGGGGCCCAGCCCCAGCATTTT	CASSPPRQGAQPQHF
TRBD2	TRBV6-5	TRBJ2-7	TGTGCCAGCAGTTACTTACTAGCGGACACCTACGAGCAGTACTTC	CASSYLLADTYEQYF
TRBD1	TRBV6-1	TRBJ2-7	TGTGCCAGCAGTGTAGGGACAGGGTTCTCCTACGAGCAGTACTTC	CASSVGTGFSYEQYF
.	TRBV11-1	TRBJ2-3	TGTGCCAGCAGACCCTATCGAACAGATACGCAGTATTTT	CASRPYRTDTQYF
.	TRBV5-8	TRBJ2-3	TGTGCCAGCAGCCCTCTCCGGGATACGCAGTATTTT	CASSPLRDTQYF
TRBD1	TRBV5-1	TRBJ1-1	TGCGCCAGCAGCGCGGGGACAGGCAATCTACGACGGAAAGCTTTCTTT	CASSAGTGNLRRKAFF
TRBD1	TRBV4-1	TRBJ2-7	TGCGCCAGCAGCTTACGGACAGGGGGCTCCTACGAGCAGTACTTC	CASSLRTGGSYEQYF
TRBD1	TRBV4-3	TRBJ1-2	TGCGCCAGCAGCCAATCGGGACAGCTCTATGGGGGCTACACCTTC	CASSQSGQLYGGYTF
.	TRBV7-3	TRBJ2-7	TGTGCCAGCAGCTTATCCGGGACATTACCCTACGAGCAGTACTTC	CASSLSGTLPYEQYF
TRBD1	TRBV5-1	TRBJ1-2	TGCGCCAGCAGCGAATTCACAGGGGGCGGTGTCGATGGCTACACCTTC	CASSEFTGGGVDGYTF
TRBD1	TRBV6-5	TRBJ2-3	TGTGCCAGCAGTTCCGGACAGGGGCCCGGAACGCAGTATTTT	CASSSGQGPGTQYF
.	TRBV12-5	TRBJ2-4	TGTGCTTCCGGAGGGTTAACCAAAAACATTCAGTACTTC	CASGGLTKNIQYF
.	TRBV7-7	TRBJ2-5	TGTGCCAGCAGCACAACCAGGGGAGTGGGAGAGACCCAGTACTTC	CASSTTRGVGETQYF
TRBD1	TRBV27	TRBJ2-2	TGTGCCAGCAGTCAGACAGGGATAAACACCGGGGAGCTGTTTTTT	CASSQTGINTGELFF
.	TRBV6-6	TRBJ1-1	TGTGCCAGCAGTTACCAGGGTGCCGACACTGAAGCTTTCTTT	CASSYQGADTEAFF
TRBD2	TRBV6-5	TRBJ2-1	TGTGCCAGCAGTCTGACTAGCGGGGGGTTTCGTGAGCAGTTCTTC	CASSLTSGGFREQFF
.	TRBV4-1	TRBJ1-5	TGCGCCAGCAGCCAGTCCAGGGGAATAAGTCAGCCCCAGCATTTT	CASSQSRGISQPQHF
.	TRBV18	TRBJ2-3	TGTGCCAGCTCACTCCTACAGGGAATCACAGATACGCAGTATTTT	CASSLLQGITDTQYF
.	TRBV18	TRBJ2-3	TGTGCCAGCTCACCACTAGCGGATACGCAGTATTTT	CASSPLADTQYF
.	TRBV7-2	TRBJ2-7	TGTGCCAGCAGCTTACCATCCTCCTACGAGCAGTACTTC	CASSLPSSYEQYF
TRBD2	TRBV7-6	TRBJ2-7	TGTGCCAGCAGCTCCGGGGAGGGGACCTACGAGCAGTACTTC	CASSSGEGTYEQYF
.	TRBV15	TRBJ2-7	TGTGCCACCAGCAGGGGTCAGGGGCGCTCCTACGAGCAGTACTTC	CATSRGQGRSYEQYF
.	TRBV11-2	TRBJ2-7	TGTGCCAGCAGCTTAGTTGGGGGGAGCTCCTACGAGCAGTACTTC	CASSLVGGSSYEQYF
.	TRBV29-1	TRBJ1-2	TGCAGCGTTGATCCGGGAGACTCGGTCCGCTGGGGCTATGGCTACACCTTC	CSVDPGDSVRWGYGYTF
.	TRBV7-8	TRBJ2-3	TGTGCCAGCAGCTTCGGTCTAGTAGATACGCAGTATTTT	CASSFGLVDTQYF
TRBD2	TRBV2	TRBJ2-3	TGTGCCAGCCATGGCGGGGGGGCGGCAGATACGCAGTATTTT	CASHGGGAADTQYF
TRBD1	TRBV6-5	TRBJ1-5	TGTGCCAGCAGTTTAACCGGGACAGGGGGACAGCCCCAGCATTTT	CASSLTGTGGQPQHF
TRBD1	TRBV11-2	TRBJ2-1	TGTGCCAGCAGCTTAGCTGTGGGCAGGGGGCGGTTCGGTGAGCAGTTCTTC	CASSLAVGRGRFGEQFF
TRBD1	TRBV7-6	TRBJ2-7	TGTGCCAGCAGCTTAGGGGGGACAGGCCGGGGCTCCTACGAGCAGTACTTC	CASSLGGTGRGSYEQYF
TRBD1	TRBV5-8	TRBJ2-7	TGTGCCAGCAGCTCCGGGACAGGGATTCCCTACGAGCAGTACTTC	CASSSGTGIPYEQYF
TRBD2	TRBV7-3	TRBJ2-3	TGTGCCAGCGGTCCGGGACTAGCGACAGATACGCAGTATTTT	CASGPGLATDTQYF
TRBD1	TRBV7-8	TRBJ1-2	TGTGCCAGCAGCGAACGGGACAGGGCTGGCTACACCTTC	CASSERDRAGYTF
TRBD1	TRBV13	TRBJ1-4	TGTGCCAGCAGCTTAGTGGGGACAGCTAATGAAAAACTGTTTTTT	CASSLVGTANEKLFF
TRBD1	TRBV28	TRBJ2-7	TGTGCCAGCAGTTTATGGGAGACCGGGACAGGGGGGTACGAGCAGTACTTC	CASSLWETGTGGYEQYF
TRBD1	TRBV2	TRBJ1-6	TGTGCCAGCAGGGCCGGGACAGATAATTCACCCCTCCACTTT	CASRAGTDNSPLHF
TRBD1	TRBV10-3	TRBJ2-1	TGTGCCATCAGTGAGTCGATGGGGACAGGGGGGTCCGATGAGCAGTTCTTC	CAISESMGTGGSDEQFF